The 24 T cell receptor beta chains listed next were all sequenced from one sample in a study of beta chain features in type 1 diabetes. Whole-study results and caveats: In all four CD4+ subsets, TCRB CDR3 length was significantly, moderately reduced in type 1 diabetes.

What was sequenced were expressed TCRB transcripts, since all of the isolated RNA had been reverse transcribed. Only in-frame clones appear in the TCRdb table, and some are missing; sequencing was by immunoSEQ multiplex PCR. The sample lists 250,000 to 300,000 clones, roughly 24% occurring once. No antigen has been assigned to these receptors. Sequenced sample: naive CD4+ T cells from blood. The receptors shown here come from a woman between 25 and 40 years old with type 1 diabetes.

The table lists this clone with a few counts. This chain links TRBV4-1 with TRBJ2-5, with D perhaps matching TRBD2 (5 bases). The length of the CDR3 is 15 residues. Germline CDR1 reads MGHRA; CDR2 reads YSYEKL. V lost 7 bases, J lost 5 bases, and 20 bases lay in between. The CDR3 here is CASNQIALGWETQYF. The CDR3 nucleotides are TGCGCCAGCAATCAGATAGCGCTGGGATGGGAGACCCAGTACTTC.

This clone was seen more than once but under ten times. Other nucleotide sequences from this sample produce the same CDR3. The chain's CDR3 is CASSLVGGSSYNEQFF. The CDR3, as DNA: TGCGCCAGCAGCTTGGTTGGCGGGAGCTCCTACAATGAGCAGTTCTTC. This rearrangement joins TRBV5-1 to TRBJ2-1, with 7 bases lining up with TRBD2. This CDR3 spans 16 amino acids. J was trimmed by 0 bases and V by 0 bases; bases with no gene match: 3. CDR1 and CDR2 (germline): SGHRS, YFSETQ.

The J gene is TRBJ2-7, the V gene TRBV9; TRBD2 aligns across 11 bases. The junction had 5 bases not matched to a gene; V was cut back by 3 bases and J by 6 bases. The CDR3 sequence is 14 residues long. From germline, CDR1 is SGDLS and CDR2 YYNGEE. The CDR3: CASSGGTSGVEQYF. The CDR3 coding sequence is TGTGCCAGCAGCGGCGGGACTAGCGGTGTCGAGCAGTACTTC.

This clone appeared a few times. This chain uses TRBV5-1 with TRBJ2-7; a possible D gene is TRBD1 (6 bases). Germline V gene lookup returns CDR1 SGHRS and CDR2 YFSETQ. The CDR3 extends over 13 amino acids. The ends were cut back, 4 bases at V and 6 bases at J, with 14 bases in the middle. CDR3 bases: TGCGCCAGCAGCCAAGACAGGCTTAGCGAGCAGTACTTC. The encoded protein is CASSQDRLSEQYF.

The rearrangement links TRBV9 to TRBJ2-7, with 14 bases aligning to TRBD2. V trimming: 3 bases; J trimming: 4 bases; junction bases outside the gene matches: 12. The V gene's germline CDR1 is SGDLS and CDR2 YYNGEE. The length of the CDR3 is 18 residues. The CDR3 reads CASSAGSGTSGSRYEQYF. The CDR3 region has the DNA TGTGCCAGCAGCGCGGGATCCGGGACTAGCGGGAGTCGGTACGAGCAGTACTTC. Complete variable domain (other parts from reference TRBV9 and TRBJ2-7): DSGVTQTPKHLITATGQRVTLRCSPRSGDLSVYWYQQSLDQGLQFLIQYYNGEERAKGNILERFSAQQFPDLHSELNLSSLELGDSALYFCASSAGSGTSGSRYEQYFGPGTRLTVT.

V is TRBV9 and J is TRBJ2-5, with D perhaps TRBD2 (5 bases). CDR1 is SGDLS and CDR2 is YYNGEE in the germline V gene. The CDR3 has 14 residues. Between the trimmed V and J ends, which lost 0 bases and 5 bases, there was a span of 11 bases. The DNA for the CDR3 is TGTGCCAGCAGCGTAGTGGGGTCGGGGGAGACCCAGTACTTC. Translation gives CASSVVGSGETQYF.

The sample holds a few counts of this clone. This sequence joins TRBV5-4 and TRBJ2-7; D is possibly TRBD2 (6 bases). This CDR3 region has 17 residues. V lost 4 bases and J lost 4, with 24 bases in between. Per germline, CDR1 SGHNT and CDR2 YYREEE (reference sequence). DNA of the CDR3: TGTGCCAGCAGCCACCCCCAAACGGGGGAGACAGCTTACGAGCAGTACTTC. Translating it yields CASSHPQTGETAYEQYF.

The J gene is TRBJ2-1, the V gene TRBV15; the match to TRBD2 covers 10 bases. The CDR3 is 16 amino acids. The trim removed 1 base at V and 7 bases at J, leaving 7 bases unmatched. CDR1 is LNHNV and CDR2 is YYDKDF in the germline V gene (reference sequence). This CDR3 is CATSRGPSGRINEQFF. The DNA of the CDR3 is TGTGCCACCAGCAGAGGGCCTAGCGGGAGAATTAATGAGCAGTTCTTC.

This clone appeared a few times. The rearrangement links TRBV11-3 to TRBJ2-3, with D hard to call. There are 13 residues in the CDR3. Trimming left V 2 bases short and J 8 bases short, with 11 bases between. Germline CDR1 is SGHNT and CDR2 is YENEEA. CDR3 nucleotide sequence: TGTGCCAGCAGCTTAACCCTTCTCGGTACGCAGTATTTT. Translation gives CASSLTLLGTQYF. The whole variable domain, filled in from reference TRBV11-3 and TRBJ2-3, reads EAGVVQSPRYKIIEKKQPVAFWCNPISGHNTLYWYLQNLGQGPELLIRYENEEAVDDSQLPKDRFSAERLKGVDSTLKIQPAELGDSAVYLCASSLTLLGTQYFGPGTRLTVL.

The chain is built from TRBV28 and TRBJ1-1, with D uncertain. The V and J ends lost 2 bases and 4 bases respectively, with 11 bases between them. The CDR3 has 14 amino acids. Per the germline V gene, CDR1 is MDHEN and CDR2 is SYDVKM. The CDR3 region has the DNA TGTGCCAGCAGTTTACACCTCCTAACCACTGAAGCTTTCTTT. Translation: CASSLHLLTTEAFF.

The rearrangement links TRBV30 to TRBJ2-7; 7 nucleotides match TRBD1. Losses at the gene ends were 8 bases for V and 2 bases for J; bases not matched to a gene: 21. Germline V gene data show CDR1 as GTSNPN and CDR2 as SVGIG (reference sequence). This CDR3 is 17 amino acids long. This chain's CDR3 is CAGSTGSSSHRAYEQYF. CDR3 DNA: TGTGCCGGATCGACAGGGTCCAGCAGCCATCGGGCCTACGAGCAGTACTTC.

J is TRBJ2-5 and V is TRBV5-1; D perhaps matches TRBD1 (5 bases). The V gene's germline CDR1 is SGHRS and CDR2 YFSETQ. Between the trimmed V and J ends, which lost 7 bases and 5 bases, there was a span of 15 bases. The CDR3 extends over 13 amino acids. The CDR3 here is CASGLTARETQYF. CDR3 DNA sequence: TGCGCCAGCGGCCTGACAGCTAGGGAGACCCAGTACTTC.

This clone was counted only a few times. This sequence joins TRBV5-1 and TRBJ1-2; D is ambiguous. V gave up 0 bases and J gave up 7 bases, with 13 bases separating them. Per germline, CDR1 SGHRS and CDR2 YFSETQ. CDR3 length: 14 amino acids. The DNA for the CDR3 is TGCGCCAGCAGCTTGGGCGGCAGAGGATCTGGCTACACCTTC. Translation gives CASSLGGRGSGYTF.

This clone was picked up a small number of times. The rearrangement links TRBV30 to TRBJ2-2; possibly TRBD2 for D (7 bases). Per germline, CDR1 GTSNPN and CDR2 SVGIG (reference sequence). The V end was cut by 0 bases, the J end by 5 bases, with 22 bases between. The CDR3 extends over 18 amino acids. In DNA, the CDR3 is TGTGCCTGGAGTGTGGCAAGGGGGGGCGCCGTACGGACCGGGGAGCTGTTTTTT. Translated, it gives CAWSVARGGAVRTGELFF.

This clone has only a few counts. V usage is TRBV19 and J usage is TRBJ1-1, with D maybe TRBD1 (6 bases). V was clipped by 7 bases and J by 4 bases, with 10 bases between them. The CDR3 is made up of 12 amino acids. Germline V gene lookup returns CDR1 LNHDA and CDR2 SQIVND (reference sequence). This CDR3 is CASTRGSTEAFF. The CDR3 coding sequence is TGTGCCAGTACCAGGGGAAGCACTGAAGCTTTCTTT.

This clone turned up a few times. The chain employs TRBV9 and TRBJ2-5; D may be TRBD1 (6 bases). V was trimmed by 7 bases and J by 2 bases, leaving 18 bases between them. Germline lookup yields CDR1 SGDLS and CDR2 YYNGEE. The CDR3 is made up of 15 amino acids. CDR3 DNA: TGTGCCAGCGCTTTCAGGGACATGAAACAAGAGACCCAGTACTTC. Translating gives CASAFRDMKQETQYF.

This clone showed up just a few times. CDR3 DNA: TGTGCCAGCAGCCCCACTTTTGGGGGGACAGATACGCAGTATTTT. Translating gives CASSPTFGGTDTQYF. The chain couples TRBV11-2 to TRBJ2-3, with a possible D match to TRBD2 (6 bases). The CDR3 loop spans 15 amino acids. The V end was cut by 5 bases, the J end by 3 bases, with 15 bases between. CDR1 is SGHAT, CDR2 FQNNGV, per germline.

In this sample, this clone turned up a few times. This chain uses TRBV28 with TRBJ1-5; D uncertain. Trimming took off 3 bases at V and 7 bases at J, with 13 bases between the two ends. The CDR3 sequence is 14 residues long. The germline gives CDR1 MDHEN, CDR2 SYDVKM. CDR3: CASSFSRDSQPQHF. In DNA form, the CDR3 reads TGTGCCAGCAGTTTTAGTCGTGACTCGCAGCCCCAGCATTTT.

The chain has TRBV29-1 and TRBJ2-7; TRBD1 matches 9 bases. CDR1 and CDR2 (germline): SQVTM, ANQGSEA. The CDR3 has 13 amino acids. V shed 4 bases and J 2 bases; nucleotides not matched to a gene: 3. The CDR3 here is CSVAGQGPYEQYF. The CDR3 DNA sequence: TGCAGCGTTGCGGGACAGGGTCCCTACGAGCAGTACTTC.

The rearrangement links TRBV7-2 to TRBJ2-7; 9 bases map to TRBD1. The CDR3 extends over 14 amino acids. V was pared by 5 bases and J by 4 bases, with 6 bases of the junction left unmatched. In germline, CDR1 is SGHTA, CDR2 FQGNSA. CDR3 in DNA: TGTGCCAGCAGCAACTATGGACAGGGGTACGAGCAGTACTTC. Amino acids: CASSNYGQGYEQYF.

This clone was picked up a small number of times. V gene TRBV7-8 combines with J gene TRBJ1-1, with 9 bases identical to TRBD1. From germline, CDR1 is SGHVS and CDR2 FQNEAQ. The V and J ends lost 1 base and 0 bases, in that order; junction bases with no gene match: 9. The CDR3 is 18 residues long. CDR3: CASSLGPHGTGMNTEAFF. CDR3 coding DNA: TGTGCCAGCAGCTTAGGCCCCCACGGGACAGGGATGAACACTGAAGCTTTCTTT.

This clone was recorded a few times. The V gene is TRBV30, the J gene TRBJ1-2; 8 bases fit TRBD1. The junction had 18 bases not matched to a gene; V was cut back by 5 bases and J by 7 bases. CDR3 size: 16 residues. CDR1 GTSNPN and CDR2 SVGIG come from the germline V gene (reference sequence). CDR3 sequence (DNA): TGTGCCTGGCTAGAGGTCCTGGACAGGGACACCGGTGGCTACACCTTC. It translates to CAWLEVLDRDTGGYTF.

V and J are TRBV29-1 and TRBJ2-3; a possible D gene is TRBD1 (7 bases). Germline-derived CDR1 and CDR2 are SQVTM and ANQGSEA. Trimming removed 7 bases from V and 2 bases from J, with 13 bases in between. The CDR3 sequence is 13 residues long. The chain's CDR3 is CSAAGQYTDTQYF. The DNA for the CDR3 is TGCAGCGCCGCGGGACAGTACACAGATACGCAGTATTTT.

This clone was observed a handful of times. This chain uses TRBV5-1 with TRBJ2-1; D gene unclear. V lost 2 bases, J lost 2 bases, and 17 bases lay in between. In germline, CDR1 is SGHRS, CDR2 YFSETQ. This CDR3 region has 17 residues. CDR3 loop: CASSFLSADSAYNEQFF. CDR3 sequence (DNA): TGCGCCAGCAGCTTTCTATCGGCGGATTCAGCCTACAATGAGCAGTTCTTC.